One T cell receptor beta chain is described in this entry. These data originate in a study of blood T cell repertoires in COVID-19. Overall study: Sites in the United States, Italy and Spain provided acute and convalescent COVID-19 samples.

The V gene's germline CDR1 is KGHSH and CDR2 LQKENI. The CDR3 sequence is 13 residues long. Trimming removed 2 bases from V and 2 bases from J, with 6 bases in between. Authors' methods: Amplified reference gene primers provided the basis for estimating nucleated cell counts. Data came from immunoSEQ multiplex PCR; TCRdb stores just in-frame clones and leaves some out. That table gives V, J and clone size, and the DNA gave D and trimming. Here the sample spans 35,000 to 45,000 clones, about 86% being singletons. This TCR was recovered from a man between 70 and 80 years old with acute or convalescent COVID-19. This chain uses TRBV18 with TRBJ2-5; the D is unclear. Sequencing was performed on peripheral blood. The CDR3 DNA reads TGTGCCAGCTCACCATCCAGACAAGAGACCCAGTACTTC. It yields the protein CASSPSRQETQYF.